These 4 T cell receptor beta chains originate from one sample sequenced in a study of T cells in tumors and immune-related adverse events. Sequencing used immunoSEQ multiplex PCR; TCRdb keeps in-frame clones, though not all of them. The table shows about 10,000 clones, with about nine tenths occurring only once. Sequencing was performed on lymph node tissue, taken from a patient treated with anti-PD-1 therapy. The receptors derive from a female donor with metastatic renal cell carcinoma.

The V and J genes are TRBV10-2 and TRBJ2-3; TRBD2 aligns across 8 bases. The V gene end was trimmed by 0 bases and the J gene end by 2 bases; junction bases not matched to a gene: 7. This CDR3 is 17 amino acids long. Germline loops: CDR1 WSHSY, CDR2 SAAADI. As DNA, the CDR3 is TGCGCCAGCAGTGAGTCGGCAAGCGGGGGATACACAGATACGCAGTATTTT. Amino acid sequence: CASSESASGGYTDTQYF.

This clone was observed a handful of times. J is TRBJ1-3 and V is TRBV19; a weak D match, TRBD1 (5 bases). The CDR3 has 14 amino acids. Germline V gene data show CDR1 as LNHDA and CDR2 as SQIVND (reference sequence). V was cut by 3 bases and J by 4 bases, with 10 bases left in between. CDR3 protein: CASSISGYGNTIYF. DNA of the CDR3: TGTGCCAGTAGTATTTCAGGGTACGGAAACACCATATATTTT. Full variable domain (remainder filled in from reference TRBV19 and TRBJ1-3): DGGITQSPKYLFRKEGQNVTLSCEQNLNHDAMYWYRQDPGQGLRLIYYSQIVNDFQKGDIAEGYSVSREKKESFPLTVTSAQKNPTAFYLCASSISGYGNTIYFGEGSWLTVV.

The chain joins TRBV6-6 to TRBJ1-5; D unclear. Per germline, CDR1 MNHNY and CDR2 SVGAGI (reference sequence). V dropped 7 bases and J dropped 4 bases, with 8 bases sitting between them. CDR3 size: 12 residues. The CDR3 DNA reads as TGTGCCAGCAACCTAGATAATCAGCCCCAGCATTTT. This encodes CASNLDNQPQHF.

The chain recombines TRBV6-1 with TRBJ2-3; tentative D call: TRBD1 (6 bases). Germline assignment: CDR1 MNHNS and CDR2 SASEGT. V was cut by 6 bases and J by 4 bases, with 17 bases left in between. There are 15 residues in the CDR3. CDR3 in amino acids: CASRGARASADTQYF. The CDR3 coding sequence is TGTGCCAGCAGGGGGGCGCGTGCGAGCGCAGATACGCAGTATTTT.